This TCR beta chain was sequenced in a study of cytomegalovirus exposure and HLA in healthy donors. Of note for this clone: Its matching antigen is unknown.

Whole-study findings and limits: Later analysis demonstrated an association between a missense DCLRE1C variant and TCR beta V- and J-gene trimming.

PCR amplification relied on 60 Vbeta primers (plus 13 Jbeta primers). Profiled with immunoSEQ multiplex PCR; TCRdb holds only in-frame clones, not every one. The table lists roughly 150,000 clones, approximately 81% of them singletons. V lost 3 bases, J lost 3 bases, and 13 bases lay in between. From germline, CDR1 is WNHNN and CDR2 SYGVQD (reference sequence). The CDR3 consists of 15 residues. Sequenced material: PBMCs. This rearrangement joins TRBV10-1 to TRBJ2-3; D is uncertain. This clonotype originated in a man in his late teens or twenties in good health and CMV-seronegative. CDR3 residues: CASSDRSVPTDTQYF. In DNA form, the CDR3 reads TGCGCCAGCAGTGACCGGAGCGTGCCAACAGATACGCAGTATTTT.